The clone carrying this T cell receptor (beta chain) appeared once. Its antigen is not known. The data were produced by immunoSEQ multiplex PCR, yet TCRdb's version contains in-frame clones alone and is incomplete. The sample records some 80,000 clones, 86% being singletons. The data originate from a study of OX40 agonist ivuxolimab in advanced cancers. Study in general: Ivuxolimab is a fully human IgG2 antibody that activates OX40 (CD134). Cancers in dose escalation were hepatocellular, melanoma, renal cell and head and neck.

CDR3 length: 15 amino acids. Trimming cost V 3 bases and J 7 bases; bases outside gene matches: 11. Germline CDR1 and CDR2: SGHNT and YYREEE (reference sequence). Notes on the study in general: Averaged across samples, CD8+ T cells carried more expanded clones than CD4+ did. Part of the nonresponder group also had normalized T-cell clonal expansion that was low.

The TCR originated in an adult with an advanced solid tumor such as melanoma, head and neck, liver or kidney cancer. The material sequenced was CD4+ or CD8+ T cells sorted from blood, taken in a trial of the OX40 agonist ivuxolimab. This rearrangement joins TRBV5-4 to TRBJ1-2; 8 nucleotides align to TRBD1. CDR3 in amino acids: CASSSPGQGTFGYTF. As DNA, the CDR3 is TGTGCCAGCAGCTCGCCCGGACAGGGAACCTTTGGCTACACCTTC. The variable domain in full, with the rest retrieved from reference TRBV5-4 and TRBJ1-2, is ETGVTQSPTHLIKTRGQQVTLRCSSQSGHNTVSWYQQALGQGPQFIFQYYREEENGRGNFPPRFSGLQFPNYSSELNVNALELDDSALYLCASSSPGQGTFGYTFGSGTRLTVV.